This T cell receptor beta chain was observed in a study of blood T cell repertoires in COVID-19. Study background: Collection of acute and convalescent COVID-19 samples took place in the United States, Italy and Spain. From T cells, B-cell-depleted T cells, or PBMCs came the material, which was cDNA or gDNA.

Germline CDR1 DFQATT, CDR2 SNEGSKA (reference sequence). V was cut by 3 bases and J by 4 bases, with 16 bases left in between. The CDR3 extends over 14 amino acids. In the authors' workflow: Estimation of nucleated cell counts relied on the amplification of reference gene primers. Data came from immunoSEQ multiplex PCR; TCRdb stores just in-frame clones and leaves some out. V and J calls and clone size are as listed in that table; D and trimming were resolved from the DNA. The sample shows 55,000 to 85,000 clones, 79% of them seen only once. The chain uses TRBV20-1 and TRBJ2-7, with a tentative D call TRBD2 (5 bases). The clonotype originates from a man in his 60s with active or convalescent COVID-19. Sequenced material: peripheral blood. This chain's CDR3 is CSASTPGDLYEQYF. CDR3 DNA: TGCAGTGCTAGTACGCCCGGGGATTTATACGAGCAGTACTTC.